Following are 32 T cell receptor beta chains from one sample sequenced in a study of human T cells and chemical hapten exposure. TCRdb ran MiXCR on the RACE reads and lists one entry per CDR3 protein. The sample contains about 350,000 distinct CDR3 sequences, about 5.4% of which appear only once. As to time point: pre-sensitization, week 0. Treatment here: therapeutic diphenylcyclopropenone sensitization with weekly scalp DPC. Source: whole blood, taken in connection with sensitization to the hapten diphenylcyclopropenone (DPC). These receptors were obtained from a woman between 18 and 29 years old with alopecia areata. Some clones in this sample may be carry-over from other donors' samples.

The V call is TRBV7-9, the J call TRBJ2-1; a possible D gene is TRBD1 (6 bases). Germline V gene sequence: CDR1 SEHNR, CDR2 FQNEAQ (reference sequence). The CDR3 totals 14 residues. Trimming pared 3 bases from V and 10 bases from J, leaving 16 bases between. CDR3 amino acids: CASSFVGATMEQFF. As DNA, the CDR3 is TGTGCCAGCAGCTTTGTGGGGGCGACAATGGAGCAGTTCTTC.

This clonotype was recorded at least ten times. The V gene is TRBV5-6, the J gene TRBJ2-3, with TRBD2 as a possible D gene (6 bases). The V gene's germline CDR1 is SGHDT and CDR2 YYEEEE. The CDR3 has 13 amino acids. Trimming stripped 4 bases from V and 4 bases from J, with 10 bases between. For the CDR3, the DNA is TGTGCCAGCAGCCGGGACTGGGCAGATACGCAGTATTTT. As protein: CASSRDWADTQYF.

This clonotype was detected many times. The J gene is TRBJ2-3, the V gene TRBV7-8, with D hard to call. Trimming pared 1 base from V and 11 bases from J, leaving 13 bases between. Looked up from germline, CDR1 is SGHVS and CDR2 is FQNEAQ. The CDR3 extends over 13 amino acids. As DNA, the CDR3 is TGTGCCAGCAGCTTAGAATCGCAACCCAGGCAGTATTTT. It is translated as CASSLESQPRQYF.

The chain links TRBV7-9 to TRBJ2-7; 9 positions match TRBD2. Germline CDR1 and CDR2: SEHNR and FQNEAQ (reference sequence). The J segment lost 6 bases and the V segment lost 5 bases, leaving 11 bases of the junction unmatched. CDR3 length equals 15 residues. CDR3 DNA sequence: TGTGCCAGCAGCCTCGCTAGCGGGGTAGGTCCCGAGCAGTACTTC. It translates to CASSLASGVGPEQYF.

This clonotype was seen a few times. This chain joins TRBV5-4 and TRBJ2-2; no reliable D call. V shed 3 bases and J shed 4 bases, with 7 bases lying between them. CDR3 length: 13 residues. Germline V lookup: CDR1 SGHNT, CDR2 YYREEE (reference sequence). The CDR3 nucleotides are TGTGCCAGCAGCTCCTATAGCACCGGGGAGCTGTTTTTT. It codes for CASSSYSTGELFF.

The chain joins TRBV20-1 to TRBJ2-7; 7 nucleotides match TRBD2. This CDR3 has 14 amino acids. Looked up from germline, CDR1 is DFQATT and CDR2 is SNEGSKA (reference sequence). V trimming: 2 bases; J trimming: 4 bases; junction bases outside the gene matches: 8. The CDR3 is CSARKLTSWYEQYF. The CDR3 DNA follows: TGCAGTGCTAGAAAACTGACTAGCTGGTACGAGCAGTACTTC.

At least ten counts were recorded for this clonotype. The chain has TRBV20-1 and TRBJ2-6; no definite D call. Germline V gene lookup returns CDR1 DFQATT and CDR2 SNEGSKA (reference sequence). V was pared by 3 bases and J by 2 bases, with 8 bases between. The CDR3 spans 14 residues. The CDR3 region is CSASSDPGANVLTF. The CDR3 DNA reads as TGCAGTGCTAGTTCCGACCCTGGGGCCAACGTCCTGACTTTC.

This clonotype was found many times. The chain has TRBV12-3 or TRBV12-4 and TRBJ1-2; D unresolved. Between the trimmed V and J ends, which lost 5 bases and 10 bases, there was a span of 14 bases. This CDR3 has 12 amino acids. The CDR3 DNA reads TGTGCCAGCAGTCGGACCCAGCTTGTCTACACCTTC. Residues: CASSRTQLVYTF.

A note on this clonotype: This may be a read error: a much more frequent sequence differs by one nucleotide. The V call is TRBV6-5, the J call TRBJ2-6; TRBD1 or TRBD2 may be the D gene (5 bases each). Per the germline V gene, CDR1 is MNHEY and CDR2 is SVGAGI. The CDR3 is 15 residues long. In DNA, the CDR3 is TGTGCCAGCAGTGCAGGGAGCTCTGGGGCCAAAGTCCTGACTTTC. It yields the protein CASSAGSSGAKVLTF.

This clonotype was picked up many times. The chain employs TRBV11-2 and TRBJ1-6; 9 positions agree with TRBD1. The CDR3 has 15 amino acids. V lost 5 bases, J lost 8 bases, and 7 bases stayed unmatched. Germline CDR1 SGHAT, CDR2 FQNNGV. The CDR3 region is CASSPGDRDYSPLHF. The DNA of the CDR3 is TGTGCCAGCAGCCCGGGGGACAGGGATTATTCACCCCTCCACTTT. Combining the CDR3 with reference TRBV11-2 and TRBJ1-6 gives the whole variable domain EAGVAQSPRYKIIEKRQSVAFWCNPISGHATLYWYQQILGQGPKLLIQFQNNGVVDDSQLPKDRFSAERLKGVDSTLKIQPAKLEDSAVYLCASSPGDRDYSPLHFGNGTRLTVT.

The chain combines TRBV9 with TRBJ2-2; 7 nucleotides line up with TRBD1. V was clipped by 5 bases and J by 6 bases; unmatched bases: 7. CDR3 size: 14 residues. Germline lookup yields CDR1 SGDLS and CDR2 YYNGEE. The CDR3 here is CASSDTGAAGELFF. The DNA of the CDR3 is TGTGCCAGCAGTGATACAGGGGCGGCCGGGGAGCTGTTTTTT.

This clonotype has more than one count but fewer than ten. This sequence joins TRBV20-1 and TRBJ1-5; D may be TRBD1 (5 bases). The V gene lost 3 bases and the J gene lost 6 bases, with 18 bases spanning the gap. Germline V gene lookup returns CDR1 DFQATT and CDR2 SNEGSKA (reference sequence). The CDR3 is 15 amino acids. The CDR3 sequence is CSASGGDRIGQPQHF. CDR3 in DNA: TGCAGTGCTAGTGGAGGGGATCGTATTGGTCAGCCCCAGCATTTT.

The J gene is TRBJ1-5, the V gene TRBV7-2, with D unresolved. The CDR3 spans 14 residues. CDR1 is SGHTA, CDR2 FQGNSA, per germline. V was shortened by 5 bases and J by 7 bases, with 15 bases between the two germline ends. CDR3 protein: CASSPLQNGQPQHF. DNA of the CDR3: TGTGCCAGCAGCCCCCTGCAGAACGGGCAGCCCCAGCATTTT.

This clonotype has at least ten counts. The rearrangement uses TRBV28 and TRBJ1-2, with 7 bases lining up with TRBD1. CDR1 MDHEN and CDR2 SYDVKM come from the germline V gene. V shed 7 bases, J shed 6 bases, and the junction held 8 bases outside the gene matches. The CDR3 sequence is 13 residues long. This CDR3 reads CASTLPTGNGYTF. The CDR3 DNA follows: TGTGCCAGCACCCTACCGACAGGGAATGGCTACACCTTC.

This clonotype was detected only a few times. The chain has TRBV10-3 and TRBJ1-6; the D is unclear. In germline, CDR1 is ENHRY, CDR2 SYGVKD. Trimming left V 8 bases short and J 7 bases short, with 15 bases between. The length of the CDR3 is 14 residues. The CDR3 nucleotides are TGTGCCATCCGCCGGGAGGGCGGGAATTCACCCCTCCACTTT. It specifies CAIRREGGNSPLHF.

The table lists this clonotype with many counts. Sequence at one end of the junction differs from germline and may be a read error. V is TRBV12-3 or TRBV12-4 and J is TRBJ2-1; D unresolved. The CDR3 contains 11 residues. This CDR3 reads CASSFYDEQFF. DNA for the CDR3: TGTGCCAGCAGTTTCTACGATGAGCAGTTCTTC.

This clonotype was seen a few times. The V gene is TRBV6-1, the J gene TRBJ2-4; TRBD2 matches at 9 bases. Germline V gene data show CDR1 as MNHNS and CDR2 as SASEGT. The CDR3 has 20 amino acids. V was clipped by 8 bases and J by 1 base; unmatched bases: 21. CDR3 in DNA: TGTGCCAGCCGCCGACAACCGGGACTAGCCACGGGCTATGCCAAAAACATTCAGTACTTC. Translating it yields CASRRQPGLATGYAKNIQYF.

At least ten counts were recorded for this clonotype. The CDR3 DNA follows: TGTGCCAGCAGCTTAGCCTCGGCCGGGTTGGATGAGCAGTTCTTC. This sequence encodes CASSLASAGLDEQFF. V usage is TRBV7-2 and J usage is TRBJ2-1; no clear D gene. The V end lost 0 bases, the J end lost 8 bases, and 14 bases lay between the germline ends. There are 15 residues in the CDR3. Germline CDR1 is SGHTA and CDR2 is FQGNSA.

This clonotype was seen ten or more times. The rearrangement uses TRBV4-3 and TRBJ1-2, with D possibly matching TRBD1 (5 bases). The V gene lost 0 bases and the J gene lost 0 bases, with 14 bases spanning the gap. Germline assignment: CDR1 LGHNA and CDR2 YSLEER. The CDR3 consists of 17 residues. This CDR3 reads CASSQDWGDGANYGYTF. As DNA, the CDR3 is TGCGCCAGCAGCCAAGATTGGGGGGACGGAGCTAACTATGGCTACACCTTC.

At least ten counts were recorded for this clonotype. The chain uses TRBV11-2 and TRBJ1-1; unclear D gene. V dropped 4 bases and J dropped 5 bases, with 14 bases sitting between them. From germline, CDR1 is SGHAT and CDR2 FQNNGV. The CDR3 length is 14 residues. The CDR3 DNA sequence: TGTGCCAGCAGCTCCGAGGGAACGGTTACTGAAGCTTTCTTT. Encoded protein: CASSSEGTVTEAFF.

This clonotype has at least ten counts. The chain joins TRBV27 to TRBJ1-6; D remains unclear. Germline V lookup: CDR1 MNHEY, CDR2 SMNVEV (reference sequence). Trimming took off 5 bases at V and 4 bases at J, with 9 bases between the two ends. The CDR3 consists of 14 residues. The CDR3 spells CASSRAVYNSPLHF. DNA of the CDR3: TGTGCCAGCAGTCGGGCAGTATATAATTCACCCCTCCACTTT.

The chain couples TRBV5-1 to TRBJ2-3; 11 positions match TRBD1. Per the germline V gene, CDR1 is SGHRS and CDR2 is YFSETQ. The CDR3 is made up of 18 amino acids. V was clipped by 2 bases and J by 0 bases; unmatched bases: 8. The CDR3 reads CASSFPGQGAPSTDTQYF. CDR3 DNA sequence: TGCGCCAGCAGCTTTCCCGGACAGGGGGCGCCTAGCACAGATACGCAGTATTTT.

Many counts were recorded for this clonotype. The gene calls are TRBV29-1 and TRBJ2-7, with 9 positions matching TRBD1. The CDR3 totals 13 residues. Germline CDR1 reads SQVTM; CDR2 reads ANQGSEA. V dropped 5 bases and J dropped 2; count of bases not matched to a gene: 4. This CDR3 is CSVRTGAAYEQYF. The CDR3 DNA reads TGCAGCGTTAGGACAGGGGCGGCCTACGAGCAGTACTTC.

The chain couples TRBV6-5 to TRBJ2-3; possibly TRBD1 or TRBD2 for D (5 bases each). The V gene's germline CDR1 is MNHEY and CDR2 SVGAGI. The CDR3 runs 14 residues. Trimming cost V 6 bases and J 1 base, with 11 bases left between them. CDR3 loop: CASSPTGRTDTQYF. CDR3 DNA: TGTGCCAGCAGCCCTACGGGGCGCACAGATACGCAGTATTTT.

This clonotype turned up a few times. CDR3 bases: TGTGCCAGCAGTTCTTTGACGGGGAGGAGGAACACTGAAGCTTTCTTT. This sequence encodes CASSSLTGRRNTEAFF. The J gene is TRBJ1-1, the V gene TRBV6-2 or TRBV6-3, with no clear D. This CDR3 has 16 amino acids. Per germline, CDR1 MNHEY and CDR2 SVGEGT. The V and J ends lost 4 bases and 1 base respectively, with 16 bases between them.

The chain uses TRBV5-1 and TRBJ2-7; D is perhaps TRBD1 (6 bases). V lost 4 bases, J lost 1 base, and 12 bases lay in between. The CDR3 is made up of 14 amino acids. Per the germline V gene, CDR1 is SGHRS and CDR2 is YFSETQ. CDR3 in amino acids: CASSHQQGSYEQYF. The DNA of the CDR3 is TGCGCCAGCAGCCATCAACAGGGTTCCTACGAGCAGTACTTC.

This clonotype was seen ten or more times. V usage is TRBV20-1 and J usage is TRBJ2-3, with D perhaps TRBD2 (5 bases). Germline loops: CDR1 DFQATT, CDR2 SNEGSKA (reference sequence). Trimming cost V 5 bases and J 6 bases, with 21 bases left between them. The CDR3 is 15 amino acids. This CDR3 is CSAPYPGRAKDTQYF. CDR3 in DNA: TGCAGTGCTCCTTACCCCGGGCGGGCCAAGGATACGCAGTATTTT.

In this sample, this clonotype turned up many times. CDR3 in amino acids: CASSLSLIQGRSTDTQYF. CDR3 DNA: TGTGCCAGCAGTTTATCCCTAATACAGGGGAGGAGCACAGATACGCAGTATTTT. J is TRBJ2-3 and V is TRBV28, with D tentatively TRBD1 (7 bases). V was pared by 1 base and J by 0 bases, with 17 bases between. The CDR3 runs 18 residues. The germline V gene encodes CDR1 MDHEN and CDR2 SYDVKM.

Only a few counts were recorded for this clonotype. CDR3 protein: CASSFPGGNYGYTF. Written as DNA, the CDR3 is TGTGCCAGCAGTTTTCCCGGGGGTAACTATGGCTACACCTTC. This chain links TRBV12-3 or TRBV12-4 with TRBJ1-2; D is possibly TRBD1 (5 bases). V dropped 3 bases and J dropped 1 base, with 9 bases sitting between them. This CDR3 is 14 amino acids long.

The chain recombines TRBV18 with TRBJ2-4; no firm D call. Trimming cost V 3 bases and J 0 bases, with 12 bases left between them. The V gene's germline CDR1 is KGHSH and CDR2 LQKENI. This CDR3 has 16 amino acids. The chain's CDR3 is CASSPVQALAKNIQYF. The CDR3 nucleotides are TGTGCCAGCTCACCCGTCCAGGCCCTAGCCAAAAACATTCAGTACTTC.

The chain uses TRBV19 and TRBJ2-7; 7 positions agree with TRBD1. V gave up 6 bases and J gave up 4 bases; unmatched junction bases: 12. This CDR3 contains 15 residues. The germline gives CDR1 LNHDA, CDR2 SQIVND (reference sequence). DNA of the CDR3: TGTGCCAGTAGAACGGCGGCAGGGGGTTCGTACGAGCAGTACTTC. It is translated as CASRTAAGGSYEQYF.

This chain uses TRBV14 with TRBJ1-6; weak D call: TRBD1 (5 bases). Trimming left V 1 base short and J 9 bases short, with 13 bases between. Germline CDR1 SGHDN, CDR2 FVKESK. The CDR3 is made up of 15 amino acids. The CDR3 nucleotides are TGTGCCAGCAGCCAAGTAGAGGGGATCGTTTCACCCCTCCACTTT. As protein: CASSQVEGIVSPLHF.